This T cell receptor (beta chain) was recorded in a study of T cells in Graves' hyperthyroidism and ophthalmopathy. Study overall: Peripheral blood samples were taken at initial diagnosis, prior to any treatment.

Regarding the study as a whole: Stable hyperthyroidism and ophthalmopathy were separated using 13 V-J signatures.

Together with thyroid ultrasound, orbital computed tomography, serum thyroxine and TRAb, clinical symptoms were used for diagnoses. The CDR3 has 15 residues. Losses at the gene ends were 5 bases for V and 3 bases for J; bases not matched to a gene: 4. Germline CDR1 and CDR2: KGHSH and LQKENI. This clonotype was counted many times. Its antigen is as yet unknown. There were TCR beta CDR3 regions amplified from RNA transcripts. During a first-round RT-PCR of the TCR CDR3, the HTBI primer set was used. TCRdb itself ran the multiplex PCR reads through MiXCR, one entry per CDR3 protein. The sample includes some 760,000 distinct CDR3 sequences, around 15% of them seen just once.

The receptor's source is a woman aged 18-29 years with Graves' hyperthyroidism. The chain couples TRBV18 to TRBJ2-1, with 10 bases lining up with TRBD2. Sequences were obtained from blood. The CDR3 protein is CASSSSGSFYNEQFF. CDR3 DNA sequence: TGTGCCAGCTCATCTAGCGGGAGTTTCTACAATGAGCAGTTCTTC.